This TCR beta chain was observed in a study of response to subunit inactivated influenza vaccine. General study findings and limits: With each seasonal influenza vaccination, the authors suggested, few new T cells are recruited.

CDR1 DFQATT and CDR2 SNEGSKA come from the germline V gene (reference sequence). This CDR3 is 13 amino acids long. Regarding this clonotype: Its antigen is currently unknown.

TCRdb passed the RT-PCR reads through MiXCR, listing each CDR3 protein once. The data hold 540,000 or so distinct CDR3 sequences, with approximately 13% observed a single time. The source was PBMCs from blood, collected around seven weeks after vaccination. This sequence originates from a man aged 50-59 years who received an inactivated influenza vaccine. The chain employs TRBV20-1 and TRBJ1-2; 8 bases agree with TRBD1. DNA for the CDR3: TGCAGCGTCGATCAGGGGGCGAGCTATGGCTACACCTTC. Translation: CSVDQGASYGYTF.